This entry lists 13 T cell receptor beta chains sequenced from one sample in a study of blood T cell repertoires in COVID-19. TCRdb's table, derived via immunoSEQ multiplex PCR, lists solely in-frame clones and lacks some. The sample holds around 26,000 clones; around 88% are singletons and the top ten take under 9.5%. Sequencing was carried out using peripheral blood. These receptors all stem from a human donor with active COVID-19. The donor label of this sample is uncertain.

V usage is TRBV14 and J usage is TRBJ2-1; TRBD2 is a possible D gene (5 bases). Trimming removed 0 bases from V and 3 bases from J, with 12 bases in between. Germline loops: CDR1 SGHDN, CDR2 FVKESK. The CDR3 contains 16 residues. The CDR3 sequence is CASSQESFRGYNEQFF. The CDR3 DNA is TGTGCCAGCAGCCAAGAGAGTTTCCGGGGCTACAATGAGCAGTTCTTC.

The V call is TRBV10-3, the J call TRBJ2-1; 9 bases align to TRBD1. Germline-derived CDR1 and CDR2 are ENHRY and SYGVKD. The CDR3 loop spans 16 amino acids. The ends lost 5 bases at V and 8 bases at J; junction bases unmatched: 13. CDR3 protein: CAISPYAGQGRDEQFF. The DNA for the CDR3 is TGTGCCATCAGTCCCTATGCGGGACAGGGACGGGATGAGCAGTTCTTC.

V gene TRBV7-8 combines with J gene TRBJ2-7; no clear D. Trimming cost V 4 bases and J 4 bases, with 8 bases left between them. CDR3 length: 12 residues. CDR1 is SGHVS and CDR2 is FQNEAQ in the germline V gene. CDR3 sequence: CASSSAPYEQYF. The CDR3 DNA follows: TGTGCCAGCAGCTCAGCCCCGTACGAGCAGTACTTC. The variable domain in full, with the rest retrieved from reference TRBV7-8 and TRBJ2-7, is GAGVSQSPRYKVAKRGQDVALRCDPISGHVSLFWYQQALGQGPEFLTYFQNEAQLDKSGLPSDRFFAERPEGSVSTLKIQRTQQEDSAVYLCASSSAPYEQYFGPGTRLTVT.

The rearrangement links TRBV11-1 to TRBJ1-1, with 7 bases that match TRBD1. The CDR3 contains 15 residues. Germline-derived CDR1 and CDR2 are SGHAT and FQDESV (reference sequence). With 2 bases clipped from V and 5 bases from J, the junction kept 8 bases outside the gene matches. In DNA form, the CDR3 reads TGTGCCAGCAGCTTATTGCCAGGGGGTCAAACTGAAGCTTTCTTT. It specifies CASSLLPGGQTEAFF.

This chain connects TRBV24-1 to TRBJ1-3; no clear D gene. The length of the CDR3 is 15 residues. CDR1 and CDR2 (germline): KGHDR, SFDVKD. The V end was cut by 8 bases, the J end by 0 bases, with 13 bases between. The CDR3 reads CATNALPDSGNTIYF. The CDR3 region has the DNA TGTGCCACCAATGCCCTTCCAGACTCTGGAAACACCATATATTTT.

This chain joins TRBV7-3 and TRBJ2-1; 9 bases align to TRBD1. CDR1 is SGHTA and CDR2 is FQGTGA in the germline V gene. The trim removed 5 bases at V and 6 bases at J, leaving 11 bases unmatched. The CDR3 length is 16 residues. The CDR3 DNA follows: TGTGCCAGCAGCCCGGTTACCGGGACAGGGATCAATGAGCAGTTCTTC. Protein: CASSPVTGTGINEQFF.

The gene calls are TRBV4-1 and TRBJ1-1; 8 bases fit TRBD1. The V gene end was trimmed by 1 base and the J gene end by 0 bases; junction bases not matched to a gene: 10. Germline CDR1 MGHRA, CDR2 YSYEKL. CDR3 length: 18 residues. The CDR3 sequence: CASSQGTGKRGMNTEAFF. The CDR3, as DNA: TGCGCCAGCAGCCAAGGGACAGGGAAGAGGGGCATGAACACTGAAGCTTTCTTT.

This CDR3 is CASSRKREPTYEQYF. As DNA, the CDR3 is TGTGCCAGCAGCAGAAAGCGGGAGCCGACCTACGAGCAGTACTTC. This chain joins TRBV3-1 (or the pseudogene TRBV3-2) and TRBJ2-7; TRBD2 aligns across 8 bases. Germline V CDR1 and CDR2: LGHDT, YNNKEL (reference sequence). CDR3 size: 15 residues. V lost 5 bases, J lost 2 bases, and 8 bases stayed unmatched.

The rearrangement links TRBV11-3 to TRBJ2-7; 8 bases are shared with TRBD2. Germline-derived CDR1 and CDR2 are SGHNT and YENEEA. The CDR3 loop spans 16 amino acids. Unmatched junction bases numbered 16, after V lost 5 bases and J lost 7 bases. CDR3 amino acids: CASSPRIEAGVGEQYF. The CDR3 region has the DNA TGTGCCAGCAGCCCTCGAATTGAAGCGGGAGTTGGGGAGCAGTACTTC.

The rearrangement links TRBV28 to TRBJ2-7, with 7 positions matching TRBD2. Trimming removed 6 bases from V and 1 base from J; junction bases left unmatched: 0. This CDR3 spans 12 amino acids. Germline assignment: CDR1 MDHEN and CDR2 SYDVKM. In DNA, the CDR3 is TGTGCCAGCAGGGGAGGGTCCTACGAGCAGTACTTC. This translates into CASRGGSYEQYF. The full variable domain, rest sourced from reference TRBV28 and TRBJ2-7, is DVKVTQSSRYLVKRTGEKVFLECVQDMDHENMFWYRQDPGLGLRLIYFSYDVKMKEKGDIPEGYSVSREKKERFSLILESASTNQTSMYLCASRGGSYEQYFGPGTRLTVT.

This clone has only a few counts. V is TRBV10-1 and J is TRBJ1-6, with unresolved D. Between the trimmed V and J ends, which lost 3 bases and 7 bases, there was a span of 10 bases. CDR3 length: 14 residues. The germline CDR1 and CDR2 sequences are WNHNN and SYGVQD (reference sequence). CDR3 sequence (DNA): TGCGCCAGCAGTGACGGCGGAGTCAATTCACCCCTCCACTTT. Translated, it gives CASSDGGVNSPLHF.

The chain joins TRBV29-1 to TRBJ1-5, with D perhaps matching TRBD1 (5 bases). This CDR3 comprises 13 residues. The V end lost 7 bases, the J end lost 6 bases, and 16 bases lay between the germline ends. Germline assignment: CDR1 SQVTM and CDR2 ANQGSEA. The CDR3 sequence is CSAGGGQGQPQHF. The DNA for the CDR3 is TGCAGCGCTGGGGGAGGGCAGGGTCAGCCCCAGCATTTT.

This clone was seen a handful of times. Here the CDR3 reads CAIRSGGGYGYTF. As DNA, the CDR3 is TGTGCCATCAGATCAGGGGGCGGTTATGGCTACACCTTC. This chain links TRBV10-3 with TRBJ1-2, with 8 bases aligning to TRBD1. The V gene end was trimmed by 6 bases and the J gene end by 5 bases; junction bases not matched to a gene: 5. Germline V lookup: CDR1 ENHRY, CDR2 SYGVKD. CDR3 length: 13 residues.